This TCR beta chain was identified in a study of PD-L1 blockade in urothelial cancer. As for the study in general: Beginning in about 2014, patients received atezolizumab, given as 1,200 mg intravenously every 3 weeks. Male sex and bladder-origin urothelial cancer were recorded for about 90% of the roughly 30 patients. Specimens of blood held a median count of roughly 150,000 T cells.

CDR1 is SGHKS and CDR2 is YYEKEE in the germline V gene (reference sequence). V shed 1 base and J shed 6 bases, with 23 bases lying between them. The CDR3 is 18 amino acids. Time point specified: pretreatment peripheral blood. Sequencing used immunoSEQ multiplex PCR; TCRdb keeps in-frame clones, though not all of them. Of some 46,000 clones detected, approximately 80% appear once; the ten largest clones hold 15% to 20%. The sequenced sample was PBMCs, obtained around atezolizumab (anti-PD-L1) treatment. This chain uses TRBV5-5 with TRBJ1-5; D might be TRBD1 (5 bases). This TCR was recovered from a man between 60 and 75 years old with urothelial cancer. CDR3 sequence (DNA): TGTGCCAGCAGCTTGAACGGCAGGGATTGGAAGTTGGGTCAGCCCCAGCATTTT. It yields the protein CASSLNGRDWKLGQPQHF.